These 27 T cell receptor beta chains were sequenced from one sample in a study of CD8 T cells in Susac syndrome. After extraction with the RNeasy kit, 0.5 to 1 ug of the RNA was reverse transcribed using random hexamers. TCRdb ran MiXCR on the immunoSEQ multiplex PCR reads and lists one entry per CDR3 protein. The sample yields 120,000 or so distinct CDR3 sequences, more than 90% seen once. The specimen was CD8+ T cells from PBMCs. These receptors all stem from a human donor with Susac syndrome.

The chain couples TRBV4-3 to TRBJ1-1; tentatively, D is TRBD1 (6 bases). Germline CDR1 reads LGHNA; CDR2 reads YSLEER. Trimming took off 2 bases at V and 3 bases at J, with 16 bases between the two ends. The CDR3 consists of 16 residues. The CDR3 region has the DNA TGCGCCAGCAGCCAATCCCCAACCCCAGGGGACACTGAAGCTTTCTTT. Translated, it gives CASSQSPTPGDTEAFF.

This clonotype has a single count. The chain has TRBV3-1 and TRBJ2-5, with 8 bases that match TRBD2. V lost 5 bases to trimming and J lost 1 base; unmatched junction nucleotides: 12. Germline-derived CDR1 and CDR2 are LGHDT and YNNKEL (reference sequence). The CDR3 extends over 17 amino acids. The CDR3 DNA reads TGTGCCAGCAGCTCTACTAGGGGGACTAGAGCCCAAGAGACCCAGTACTTC. The encoded protein is CASSSTRGTRAQETQYF.

The chain recombines TRBV24-1 with TRBJ1-5; 8 nucleotides match TRBD1. The V and J ends lost 4 bases and 6 bases, in that order; junction bases with no gene match: 7. This CDR3 has 15 residues. Germline CDR1 reads KGHDR; CDR2 reads SFDVKD. The CDR3: CATSETDRGSQPQHF. The CDR3 DNA follows: TGTGCCACCAGTGAAACCGACAGGGGAAGTCAGCCCCAGCATTTT.

The chain has TRBV19 and TRBJ2-3; possible D gene TRBD2, 6 bases. CDR1 LNHDA and CDR2 SQIVND come from the germline V gene (reference sequence). Trimming cost V 6 bases and J 1 base, with 11 bases left between them. CDR3 size: 14 residues. The CDR3 spells CASRNWGGTDTQYF. CDR3 nucleotide sequence: TGTGCCAGTAGAAATTGGGGGGGCACAGATACGCAGTATTTT. The full variable domain, with the rest looked up from reference TRBV19 and TRBJ2-3, is DGGITQSPKYLFRKEGQNVTLSCEQNLNHDAMYWYRQDPGQGLRLIYYSQIVNDFQKGDIAEGYSVSREKKESFPLTVTSAQKNPTAFYLCASRNWGGTDTQYFGPGTRLTVL.

The rearrangement joins TRBV4-1 to TRBJ2-1; D ambiguous. Germline assignment: CDR1 MGHRA and CDR2 YSYEKL. This CDR3 spans 17 amino acids. Trimming took 1 base from V and 3 from J, leaving 16 bases between them. CDR3 region: CASSQGPDTADYNEQFF. CDR3 coding DNA: TGCGCCAGCAGCCAAGGGCCTGACACGGCCGACTACAATGAGCAGTTCTTC.

This chain connects TRBV6-2 or TRBV6-3 to TRBJ1-1; a weak D match, TRBD1 (5 bases). Trimming stripped 0 bases from V and 6 bases from J, with 14 bases between. Germline CDR1 MNHEY, CDR2 SVGEGT. The CDR3 loop spans 15 amino acids. The CDR3 protein is CASSYSLSGYAEAFF. Here the CDR3 DNA reads TGTGCCAGCAGTTACTCCCTGTCAGGGTACGCTGAAGCTTTCTTT.

The CDR3 region has the DNA TGTGCCAGCAGCTTAGGGGCCGTGTCCGGCGCCTACGAGCAGTACTTC. Its translation: CASSLGAVSGAYEQYF. The rearrangement uses TRBV11-2 and TRBJ2-7; D is undetermined. This CDR3 has 16 amino acids. V was clipped by 1 base and J by 2 bases, with 15 bases between them. Germline V gene lookup returns CDR1 SGHAT and CDR2 FQNNGV.

The CDR3 sequence: CASSPEGLSYEQYF. The CDR3 DNA follows: TGTGCCAGCAGCCCCGAAGGGTTATCCTACGAGCAGTACTTC. The V and J genes are TRBV6-5 and TRBJ2-7, with D unclear. In germline, CDR1 is MNHEY, CDR2 SVGAGI. This CDR3 spans 14 amino acids. The ends were cut back, 6 bases at V and 1 base at J, with 13 bases in the middle.

The chain joins TRBV7-3 to TRBJ1-2; D is uncertain. Trimming took 4 bases from V and 1 from J, leaving 10 bases between them. The CDR3 is 14 residues long. From germline, CDR1 is SGHTA and CDR2 FQGTGA. For the CDR3, the DNA is TGTGCCAGCAGCTCCGGACGGAGTAACTATGGCTACACCTTC. This encodes CASSSGRSNYGYTF.

In DNA, the CDR3 is TGTGCCAGTAGTAGCCAGATCAATCAGCCCCAGCATTTT. Translated, it gives CASSSQINQPQHF. The chain combines TRBV19 with TRBJ1-5, with D uncertain. V shed 4 bases and J shed 3 bases, with 7 bases lying between them. Germline V gives CDR1 LNHDA, CDR2 SQIVND (reference sequence). This CDR3 is 13 amino acids long.

There are a few counts of this clonotype. V gene TRBV7-8 combines with J gene TRBJ2-7; D gene ambiguous. Germline values: CDR1 SGHVS, CDR2 FQNEAQ. This CDR3 has 12 residues. V lost 1 base and J 7 bases, leaving 8 bases between the germline ends. CDR3 nucleotide sequence: TGTGCCAGCAGCTTAGACCCGTCGGAGCAGTACTTC. Amino acid sequence: CASSLDPSEQYF. Complete variable domain (other parts from reference TRBV7-8 and TRBJ2-7): GAGVSQSPRYKVAKRGQDVALRCDPISGHVSLFWYQQALGQGPEFLTYFQNEAQLDKSGLPSDRFFAERPEGSVSTLKIQRTQQEDSAVYLCASSLDPSEQYFGPGTRLTVT.

CDR3 DNA sequence: TGCAGCCCCTTCACAGATACGCAGTATTTT. Protein product: CSPFTDTQYF. V and J are TRBV29-1 and TRBJ2-3; D gene uncertain. Trimming took 8 bases from V and 2 from J, leaving 5 bases between them. Germline-derived CDR1 and CDR2 are SQVTM and ANQGSEA. The CDR3 is 10 residues long.

The chain joins TRBV12-3 or TRBV12-4 to TRBJ2-1; the match to TRBD2 covers 7 bases. CDR3 length equals 13 residues. The ends lost 3 bases at V and 6 bases at J; junction bases unmatched: 2. The CDR3 DNA reads TGTGCCAGCAGTTTGGGGGGGACCAATGAGCAGTTCTTC. Translated, it gives CASSLGGTNEQFF.

This rearrangement joins TRBV7-9 to TRBJ2-7; no clear D. This CDR3 is 12 amino acids long. The ends were cut back, 4 bases at V and 7 bases at J, with 11 bases in the middle. Looked up from germline, CDR1 is SEHNR and CDR2 is FQNEAQ (reference sequence). The chain's CDR3 is CASSSPLGEQYF. CDR3 bases: TGTGCCAGCAGCTCCCCCTTAGGAGAGCAGTACTTC.

In this sample, this clonotype turned up once. V is TRBV9 and J is TRBJ2-1; TRBD2 is a possible D gene (6 bases). The CDR3 has 16 residues. Looked up from germline, CDR1 is SGDLS and CDR2 is YYNGEE. V shed 0 bases and J shed 3 bases, with 13 bases lying between them. CDR3 nucleotides: TGTGCCAGCAGCGTAGTAAGTGGGGGGAGCTACAATGAGCAGTTCTTC. It specifies CASSVVSGGSYNEQFF.

This clonotype was seen only a few times. This chain links TRBV30 with TRBJ2-1; possible D gene TRBD2, 5 bases. Germline V gene data show CDR1 as GTSNPN and CDR2 as SVGIG (reference sequence). V was shortened by 1 base and J by 4 bases, with 14 bases between the two germline ends. This CDR3 comprises 15 residues. The CDR3 coding sequence is TGTGCCTGGAGTGGTGGCCTAGCAGGTTACAATGAGCAGTTCTTC. It is translated as CAWSGGLAGYNEQFF.

The chain combines TRBV28 with TRBJ1-4, with TRBD1 identical over 7 bases. CDR1 MDHEN and CDR2 SYDVKM come from the germline V gene. The CDR3 spans 19 residues. The junction had 24 bases not matched to a gene; V was cut back by 6 bases and J by 8 bases. CDR3: CASSTAKRRDRDSQEKLFF. The CDR3 DNA reads as TGTGCCAGCAGCACAGCGAAACGCCGGGACAGAGACTCCCAAGAAAAACTGTTTTTT.

Written as DNA, the CDR3 is TGTGCCAGCATTCTGACCCGGGTGGCAGAGAGCACAGATACGCAGTATTTT. Amino acids: CASILTRVAESTDTQYF. This chain uses TRBV12-3 or TRBV12-4 with TRBJ2-3; D unclear. V lost 7 bases to trimming and J lost 0 bases, with 20 bases between them. The CDR3 is made up of 17 amino acids.

V usage is TRBV3-1 and J usage is TRBJ2-3; 7 positions match TRBD2. CDR1 is LGHDT, CDR2 YNNKEL, per germline (reference sequence). With V trimmed by 1 base and J by 0 bases, 4 bases remained unmatched. This CDR3 has 16 amino acids. The DNA of the CDR3 is TGTGCCAGCAGCCAAGCCGTACTAGCGAGCACAGATACGCAGTATTTT. This gives the protein CASSQAVLASTDTQYF.

This chain links TRBV19 with TRBJ2-7; 8 positions match TRBD2. Unmatched junction bases numbered 4, after V lost 3 bases and J lost 0 bases. Germline V CDR1 and CDR2: LNHDA, SQIVND (reference sequence). This CDR3 has 15 amino acids. CDR3 region: CASSITLADSYEQYF. CDR3 DNA: TGTGCCAGTAGTATCACACTAGCGGACTCCTACGAGCAGTACTTC.

This chain connects TRBV9 to TRBJ2-1; D call uncertain. The CDR3 runs to 13 residues. The germline V gene encodes CDR1 SGDLS and CDR2 YYNGEE. V was shortened by 3 bases and J by 7 bases, with 11 bases between the two germline ends. As DNA, the CDR3 is TGTGCCAGCAGCGCCCGTAGCCAAAATGAGCAGTTCTTC. This gives the protein CASSARSQNEQFF.

The chain couples TRBV27 to TRBJ2-3; D tentatively reads TRBD1 or TRBD2 (5 bases each). The V end was cut by 3 bases, the J end by 0 bases, with 16 bases between. CDR3 length equals 17 residues. Germline assignment: CDR1 MNHEY and CDR2 SMNVEV (reference sequence). In DNA form, the CDR3 reads TGTGCCAGCAGTTTCCGGGACCTGTCTTCTAGCACAGATACGCAGTATTTT. Its protein product is CASSFRDLSSSTDTQYF.

The V and J genes are TRBV7-3 and TRBJ2-1; unclear D gene. V lost 0 bases and J 9 bases, leaving 6 bases between the germline ends. Germline assignment: CDR1 SGHTA and CDR2 FQGTGA. This CDR3 is 12 amino acids long. This chain's CDR3 is CASSLTNSEQFF. In nucleotides, the CDR3 is TGTGCCAGCAGCTTAACTAACAGTGAGCAGTTCTTC.

In this sample, this clonotype turned up once. The V gene is TRBV28, the J gene TRBJ1-2; no reliable D call. Trimming removed 7 bases at V and 7 bases at J, with 19 bases between. The CDR3 length is 14 residues. Germline lookup yields CDR1 MDHEN and CDR2 SYDVKM. The CDR3 bases are TGTGCCAGCACCCCGTGGGCCGATCTGGGTGGCTACACCTTC. Protein: CASTPWADLGGYTF.

CDR3 nucleotide sequence: TGTGCCAGCACCCTCTTGGGATACACAGATACGCAGTATTTT. It specifies CASTLLGYTDTQYF. This sequence joins TRBV12-3 or TRBV12-4 and TRBJ2-3; D uncertain. Trimming cost V 7 bases and J 2 bases, with 13 bases left between them. The CDR3 is 14 residues long.

This clonotype was counted only a few times. V usage is TRBV2 and J usage is TRBJ1-1; D gene uncertain. The CDR3 length is 12 residues. V was trimmed by 4 bases and J by 1 base, leaving 4 bases between them. Looked up from germline, CDR1 is SNHLY and CDR2 is FYNNEI. In DNA, the CDR3 is TGTGCCAGCAGTGCTACGAACACTGAAGCTTTCTTT. Protein sequence: CASSATNTEAFF.

The CDR3, as DNA: TGTGCCAGCAGTTTAAGACTTTCGGGGGGCAATGAGCAGTTCTTC. This sequence encodes CASSLRLSGGNEQFF. This rearrangement joins TRBV27 to TRBJ2-1, with 7 positions matching TRBD2. V shed 2 bases and J 6 bases; nucleotides not matched to a gene: 7. Germline values: CDR1 MNHEY, CDR2 SMNVEV (reference sequence). This CDR3 region has 15 residues.